This entry lists 25 T cell receptor beta chains sequenced from one sample in a study of beta chain features in type 1 diabetes. Every isolated RNA sample was fully reverse transcribed, so sequencing captured expressed TCRB transcripts. TCRdb's table, derived via immunoSEQ multiplex PCR, lists solely in-frame clones and lacks some. The data show 900,000 or so clones, about a sixth seen once. Input material: naive CD4+ T cells from blood. These receptors originate from a woman under 30 in good health.

V and J are TRBV6-6 and TRBJ2-7; 9 nucleotides match TRBD1. Unmatched junction bases numbered 5, after V lost 2 bases and J lost 6 bases. The CDR3 is 14 amino acids. The V gene's germline CDR1 is MNHNY and CDR2 SVGAGI (reference sequence). This CDR3 reads CASSYGDRAREQYF. CDR3 bases: TGTGCCAGCAGTTACGGGGACAGGGCTCGCGAGCAGTACTTC.

The table lists this clone with many counts. Other nucleotide sequences from this sample produce the same CDR3. This rearrangement joins TRBV14 to TRBJ2-1; D gene unclear. This CDR3 region has 13 residues. CDR1 SGHDN and CDR2 FVKESK come from the germline V gene. V was shortened by 1 base and J by 5 bases, with 6 bases between the two germline ends. The CDR3 reads CASSQGLNNEQFF. The CDR3 DNA is TGTGCCAGCAGCCAAGGCCTCAACAATGAGCAGTTCTTC.

V and J are TRBV4-2 and TRBJ2-4, with 7 nucleotides matching TRBD1. CDR3 length equals 17 residues. Germline CDR1 is LGHNA and CDR2 is YNFKEQ. J was trimmed by 1 base and V by 1 base; bases with no gene match: 7. The CDR3: CASSQGLTGNAKNIQYF. The DNA for the CDR3 is TGTGCCAGCAGCCAAGGGTTGACAGGGAACGCCAAAAACATTCAGTACTTC.

The J gene is TRBJ2-2, the V gene TRBV9, with 12 bases fitting TRBD2. V lost 3 bases, J lost 3 bases, and 6 bases stayed unmatched. In germline, CDR1 is SGDLS, CDR2 YYNGEE. The CDR3 length is 17 residues. The CDR3 is CASSALAGGSDTGELFF. The CDR3 nucleotides read TGTGCCAGCAGCGCCCTAGCGGGAGGGTCGGACACCGGGGAGCTGTTTTTT. The complete variable domain, with remaining parts taken from reference TRBV9 and TRBJ2-2, reads DSGVTQTPKHLITATGQRVTLRCSPRSGDLSVYWYQQSLDQGLQFLIQYYNGEERAKGNILERFSAQQFPDLHSELNLSSLELGDSALYFCASSALAGGSDTGELFFGEGSRLTVL.

This clone appeared a few times. The J gene is TRBJ2-6, the V gene TRBV7-2; no definite D call. This CDR3 is 14 amino acids long. Trimming removed 5 bases from V and 3 bases from J, with 8 bases in between. Germline V CDR1 and CDR2: SGHTA, FQGNSA. DNA of the CDR3: TGTGCCAGCAGCCCCTCTCATGGGGCCAACGTCCTGACTTTC. It codes for CASSPSHGANVLTF.

A few counts support this clone. CDR3 in amino acids: CASSPLGTSGTYEQYF. In nucleotides, the CDR3 is TGTGCCAGTAGTCCGCTCGGGACTAGCGGGACATACGAGCAGTACTTC. The chain joins TRBV19 to TRBJ2-7; 13 bases fit TRBD2. The ends lost 5 bases at V and 4 bases at J; junction bases unmatched: 8. The CDR3 runs to 16 residues. Germline lookup yields CDR1 LNHDA and CDR2 SQIVND (reference sequence).

This clone was seen a few times. In nucleotides, the CDR3 is TGTGCCAGCAGCTTTGAGGGGGCGGGCTCTGGGGCCAACGTCCTGACTTTC. Amino acids: CASSFEGAGSGANVLTF. The chain recombines TRBV5-8 with TRBJ2-6, with 7 bases lining up with TRBD1. The CDR3 length is 17 residues. Germline V lookup: CDR1 SGHTS, CDR2 YDEGEE. Losses at the gene ends were 2 bases for V and 0 bases for J; bases not matched to a gene: 5.

The chain uses TRBV5-1 and TRBJ2-3; 7 nucleotides align to TRBD2. V was clipped by 1 base and J by 4 bases; unmatched bases: 6. The CDR3 sequence is 15 residues long. Per the germline V gene, CDR1 is SGHRS and CDR2 is YFSETQ. This CDR3 is CASSLLGGQADTQYF. Written as DNA, the CDR3 is TGCGCCAGCAGCTTGTTGGGAGGGCAGGCAGATACGCAGTATTTT.

This clone was counted a few times. The chain couples TRBV7-2 to TRBJ1-1, with unresolved D. V dropped 0 bases and J dropped 4 bases, with 12 bases sitting between them. This CDR3 is 15 amino acids long. Germline V CDR1 and CDR2: SGHTA, FQGNSA. CDR3 nucleotide sequence: TGTGCCAGCAGCTTAGCGCGACGTCGGCCCACTGAAGCTTTCTTT. Protein: CASSLARRRPTEAFF.

V is TRBV5-4 and J is TRBJ2-5, with 10 bases identical to TRBD2. CDR1 SGHNT and CDR2 YYREEE come from the germline V gene (reference sequence). This CDR3 spans 16 amino acids. The J segment lost 5 bases and the V segment lost 1 base, leaving 8 bases of the junction unmatched. CDR3 in DNA: TGTGCCAGCAGCTTGTTCAGCGGGAGGGCCGGGGAGACCCAGTACTTC. Translating gives CASSLFSGRAGETQYF.

This clone was counted a few times. The CDR3 loop reads CASTLAGVDGELFF. The CDR3 DNA follows: TGTGCCAGTACTCTGGCGGGAGTTGACGGGGAGCTGTTTTTT. J is TRBJ2-2 and V is TRBV19, with 7 bases fitting TRBD2. V gave up 7 bases and J gave up 7 bases; unmatched junction bases: 9. The germline V gene encodes CDR1 LNHDA and CDR2 SQIVND (reference sequence). The CDR3 covers 14 residues.

The J gene is TRBJ2-7, the V gene TRBV7-2; maybe TRBD2 (6 bases). The CDR3 runs 15 residues. Germline lookup yields CDR1 SGHTA and CDR2 FQGNSA. V lost 7 bases, J lost 2 bases, and 18 bases lay in between. As DNA, the CDR3 is TGTGCCAGCACAGCACAGGCGGCGGGACCCTACGAGCAGTACTTC. Its protein product is CASTAQAAGPYEQYF.

To note about this clone: The sample holds other DNA sequences that translate to the same CDR3. The chain combines TRBV18 with TRBJ2-3; D might be TRBD2 (5 bases). V lost 3 bases and J lost 6, with 13 bases in between. Germline V gene sequence: CDR1 KGHSH, CDR2 LQKENI. This CDR3 region has 14 residues. CDR3 sequence reads: CASSPGTRGDTQYF. The CDR3 region has the DNA TGTGCCAGCTCACCGGGCACGCGAGGGGATACGCAGTATTTT.

This sequence joins TRBV7-2 and TRBJ2-7, with 13 bases fitting TRBD2. The germline CDR1 and CDR2 sequences are SGHTA and FQGNSA. Trimming took 5 bases from V and 11 from J; bases not matched to a gene: 9. This CDR3 is built from 14 residues. Written as DNA, the CDR3 is TGTGCCAGCAGCGGGGAACTAGCGGGAGGGGTTGAGTACTTC. It encodes CASSGELAGGVEYF.

The CDR3 nucleotides are TGTGCCAGCAGCCAAGCCAGGGTGGAGACCCAGTACTTC. Protein: CASSQARVETQYF. The chain uses TRBV14 and TRBJ2-5; D is perhaps TRBD1 (5 bases). The CDR3 length is 13 residues. Per germline, CDR1 SGHDN and CDR2 FVKESK. Trimming took 1 base from V and 5 from J, leaving 8 bases between them.

This clone was seen a handful of times. The chain has TRBV29-1 and TRBJ1-2; 7 bases match TRBD1. V trimming: 6 bases; J trimming: 3 bases; junction bases outside the gene matches: 10. Germline CDR1 SQVTM, CDR2 ANQGSEA. This CDR3 is 14 amino acids long. The CDR3 loop is CSVRPTGWDYGYTF. For the CDR3, the DNA is TGCAGCGTGAGACCGACAGGGTGGGACTATGGCTACACCTTC.

There are a few counts of this clone. Distinct nucleotide sequences in the sample also encode this CDR3. The CDR3: CASSQDLVSTDTQYF. For the CDR3, the DNA is TGTGCCAGCAGCCAAGATCTCGTAAGCACAGATACGCAGTATTTT. The rearrangement joins TRBV4-2 to TRBJ2-3; D is unclear. CDR3 size: 15 residues. The V gene lost 0 bases and the J gene lost 0 bases, with 7 bases spanning the gap. Germline V lookup: CDR1 LGHNA, CDR2 YNFKEQ.

There are a few counts of this clone. The J gene is TRBJ2-1, the V gene TRBV7-2, with D unresolved. This CDR3 comprises 16 residues. V was pared by 1 base and J by 6 bases, with 16 bases between. Looked up from germline, CDR1 is SGHTA and CDR2 is FQGNSA. DNA of the CDR3: TGTGCCAGCAGCTTAGTCCACACAGCGAGCCCCAATGAGCAGTTCTTC. Translating it yields CASSLVHTASPNEQFF.

The chain uses TRBV21-1 and TRBJ1-1. TRBV21-1 is flagged as a pseudogene. CDR3 length: 13 residues. The DNA for the CDR3 is TGTGCCATCCGGGGATGGAGGAACACTGAAGCTTTCTTT. Amino acids: CAIRGWRNTEAFF.

V usage is TRBV7-2 and J usage is TRBJ2-1; 9 bases fit TRBD2. With 3 bases clipped from V and 6 bases from J, the junction kept 6 bases outside the gene matches. The CDR3 sequence is 15 residues long. Germline V gives CDR1 SGHTA, CDR2 FQGNSA. The CDR3 nucleotides are TGTGCCAGCAGCTTCCTAGCGGGGCGGTCCAATGAGCAGTTCTTC. It specifies CASSFLAGRSNEQFF.

This clone was detected only a few times. No conserved phenylalanine or tryptophan is present at the end of the CDR3, so a read error is the likely explanation. The rearrangement uses TRBV2 and TRBJ2-7; D not resolved. With 6 bases removed from V and 2 bases from J, the gap between germline ends came to 17 bases. The CDR3 consists of 15 residues. Per germline, CDR1 SNHLY and CDR2 FYNNEI. The DNA of the CDR3 is TGTGCCAGCAGGTTCCTCCAAAGTGGGACCTACGAGCAGTACCTC. Amino acids: CASRFLQSGTYEQYL.

Note on this clone: The junction does not match germline at one end; this may be a read error. The genes are TRBV12-5 and TRBJ2-1; 7 bases line up with TRBD2. CDR1 and CDR2 (germline): LGHNT, FRNRAP. This CDR3 is built from 15 residues. CDR3 nucleotide sequence: TGTGCTAGAGGTTCTAAGGGAGGGCCTTTCAATGAGCAGTTCTTC. Translated, it gives CARGSKGGPFNEQFF.

This clone was seen more than once but under ten times. The chain carries TRBV6-5 and TRBJ2-7; 7 bases agree with TRBD1. Trimming removed 6 bases from V and 6 bases from J; junction bases left unmatched: 11. Per germline, CDR1 MNHEY and CDR2 SVGAGI. The CDR3 has 14 residues. CDR3 DNA sequence: TGTGCCAGCAGAATAACAGGGGTGGCCTCCGAGCAGTACTTC. This codes for CASRITGVASEQYF.

J is TRBJ1-2 and V is TRBV11-1; 9 bases map to TRBD1. The junction had 11 bases not matched to a gene; V was cut back by 5 bases and J by 4 bases. The CDR3 is made up of 16 amino acids. Germline CDR1 is SGHAT and CDR2 is FQDESV (reference sequence). CDR3 coding DNA: TGTGCCAGCAGCCGGGGGCAGGGACAGGGCTTCTATGGCTACACCTTC. Protein product: CASSRGQGQGFYGYTF.

This clone has a handful of counts. V usage is TRBV29-1 and J usage is TRBJ2-7, with TRBD2 identical over 12 bases. Germline trimming cut 7 bases from V and 4 bases from J; bases unmatched to any gene: 2. The CDR3 is made up of 12 amino acids. The germline gives CDR1 SQVTM, CDR2 ANQGSEA. This CDR3 is CSGLAGGYEQYF. The CDR3 coding sequence is TGCAGCGGGCTAGCGGGAGGGTACGAGCAGTACTTC.